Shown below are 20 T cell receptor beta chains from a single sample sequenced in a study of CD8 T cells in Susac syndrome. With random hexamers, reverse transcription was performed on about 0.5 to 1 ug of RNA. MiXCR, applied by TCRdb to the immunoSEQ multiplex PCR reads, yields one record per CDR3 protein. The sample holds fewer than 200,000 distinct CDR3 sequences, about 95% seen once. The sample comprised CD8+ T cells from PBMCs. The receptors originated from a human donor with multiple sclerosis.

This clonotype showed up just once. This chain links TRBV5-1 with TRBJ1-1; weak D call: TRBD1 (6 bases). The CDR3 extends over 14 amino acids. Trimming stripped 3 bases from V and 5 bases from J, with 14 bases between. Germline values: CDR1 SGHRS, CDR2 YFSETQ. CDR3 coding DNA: TGCGCCAGCAGCTCAACCTCACAGGGAACTGAAGCTTTCTTT. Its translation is CASSSTSQGTEAFF.

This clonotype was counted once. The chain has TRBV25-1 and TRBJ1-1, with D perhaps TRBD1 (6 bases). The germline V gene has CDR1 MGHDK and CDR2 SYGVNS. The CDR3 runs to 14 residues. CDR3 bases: TGTGCGAGTAGGACAGCTTGGGAGAACACTGAAGCTTTCTTT. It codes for CASRTAWENTEAFF.

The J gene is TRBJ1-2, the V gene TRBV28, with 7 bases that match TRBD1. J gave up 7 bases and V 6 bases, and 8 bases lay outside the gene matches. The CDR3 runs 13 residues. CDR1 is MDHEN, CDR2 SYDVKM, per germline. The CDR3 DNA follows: TGTGCCAGCAGACCCCACAGGGGAGTTGGCTACACCTTC. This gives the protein CASRPHRGVGYTF.

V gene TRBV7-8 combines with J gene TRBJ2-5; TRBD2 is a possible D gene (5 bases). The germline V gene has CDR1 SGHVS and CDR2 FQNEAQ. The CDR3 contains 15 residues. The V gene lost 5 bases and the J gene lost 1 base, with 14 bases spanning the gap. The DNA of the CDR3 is TGTGCCAGCAGCCCGAAAACTAGTTTCCAAGAGACCCAGTACTTC. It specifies CASSPKTSFQETQYF.

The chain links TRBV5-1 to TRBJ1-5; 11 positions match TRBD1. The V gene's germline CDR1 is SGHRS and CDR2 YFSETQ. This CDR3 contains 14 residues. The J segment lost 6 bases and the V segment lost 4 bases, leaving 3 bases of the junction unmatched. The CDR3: CASSGTGGGQPQHF. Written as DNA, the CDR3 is TGCGCCAGCAGCGGGACAGGGGGAGGTCAGCCCCAGCATTTT.

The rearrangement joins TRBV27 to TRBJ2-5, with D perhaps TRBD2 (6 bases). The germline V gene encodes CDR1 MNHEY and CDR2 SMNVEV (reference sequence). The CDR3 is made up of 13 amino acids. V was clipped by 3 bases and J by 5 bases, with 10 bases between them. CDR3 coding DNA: TGTGCCAGCAGTTTGGGGGGTTGGGAGACCCAGTACTTC. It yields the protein CASSLGGWETQYF.

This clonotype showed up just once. CDR3 bases: TGTGCCAGTAGTCTCACCTCCGGGACAGGTGATGAGCAGTTCTTC. Translated, it gives CASSLTSGTGDEQFF. The V and J genes are TRBV19 and TRBJ2-1, with 8 bases matching TRBD1. Per the germline V gene, CDR1 is LNHDA and CDR2 is SQIVND (reference sequence). The V and J ends lost 5 bases and 8 bases, in that order; junction bases with no gene match: 11. This CDR3 region has 15 residues.

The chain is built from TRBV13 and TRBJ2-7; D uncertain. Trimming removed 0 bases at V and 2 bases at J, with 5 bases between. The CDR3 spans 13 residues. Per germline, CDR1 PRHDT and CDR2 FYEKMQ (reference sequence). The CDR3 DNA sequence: TGTGCCAGCAGCTTAGGGACACCCTACGAGCAGTACTTC. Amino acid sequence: CASSLGTPYEQYF.

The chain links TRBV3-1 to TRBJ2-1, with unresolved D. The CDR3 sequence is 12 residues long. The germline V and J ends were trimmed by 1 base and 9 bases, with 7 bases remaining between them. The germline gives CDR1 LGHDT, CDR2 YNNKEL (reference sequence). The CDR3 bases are TGTGCCAGCAGCCAAGGCTCGGGTGAGCAGTTCTTC. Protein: CASSQGSGEQFF.

The CDR3 loop is CSAVVGTSLTWQYF. The CDR3 region has the DNA TGCAGCGCCGTTGTGGGGACTAGTCTCACCTGGCAGTACTTC. V gene TRBV29-1 combines with J gene TRBJ2-7, with 8 bases identical to TRBD2. The CDR3 sequence is 14 residues long. The germline V gene encodes CDR1 SQVTM and CDR2 ANQGSEA. The ends lost 7 bases at V and 9 bases at J; junction bases unmatched: 17.

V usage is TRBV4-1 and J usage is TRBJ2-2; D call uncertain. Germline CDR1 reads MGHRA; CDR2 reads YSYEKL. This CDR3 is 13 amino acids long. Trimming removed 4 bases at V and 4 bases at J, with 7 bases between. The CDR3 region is CASSRVITGELFF. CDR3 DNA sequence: TGCGCCAGCAGCCGGGTCATCACCGGGGAGCTGTTTTTT.

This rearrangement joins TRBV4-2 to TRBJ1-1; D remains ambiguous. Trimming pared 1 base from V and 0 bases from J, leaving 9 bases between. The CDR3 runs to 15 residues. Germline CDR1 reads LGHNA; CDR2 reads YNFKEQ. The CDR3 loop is CASSQAPGMNTEAFF. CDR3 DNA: TGTGCCAGCAGCCAAGCACCGGGAATGAACACTGAAGCTTTCTTT.

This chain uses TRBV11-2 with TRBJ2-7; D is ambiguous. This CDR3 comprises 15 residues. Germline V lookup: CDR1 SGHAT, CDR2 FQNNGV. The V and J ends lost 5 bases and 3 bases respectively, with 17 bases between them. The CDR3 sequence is CASSRAKGPYYEQYF. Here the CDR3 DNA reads TGTGCCAGCAGCAGAGCCAAAGGGCCTTACTACGAGCAGTACTTC.

DNA of the CDR3: TGCGCCAGCAGCTTGTCGGCAGGGACGGAGACCCAGTACTTC. This codes for CASSLSAGTETQYF. The rearrangement uses TRBV5-1 and TRBJ2-5; TRBD1 or TRBD2 may be the D gene (5 bases each). The CDR3 is 14 residues long. The V gene lost 1 base and the J gene lost 5 bases, with 12 bases spanning the gap. Germline-derived CDR1 and CDR2 are SGHRS and YFSETQ.

The CDR3 DNA reads as TGTGCCAGCAGTCACGGATTTAATGAAAAACTGTTTTTT. Encoded protein: CASSHGFNEKLFF. The V and J genes are TRBV6-5 and TRBJ1-4; D gene ambiguous. V lost 5 bases and J lost 4, with 8 bases in between. CDR3 length: 13 residues. CDR1 is MNHEY, CDR2 SVGAGI, per germline.

Here the CDR3 DNA reads TGTGCCAGCAGCTCGGAGACAGGGACTCGGGAGACCCAGTACTTC. This codes for CASSSETGTRETQYF. The rearrangement joins TRBV13 to TRBJ2-5; TRBD1 might be the D (7 bases). The germline V gene has CDR1 PRHDT and CDR2 FYEKMQ (reference sequence). V lost 4 bases and J lost 5, with 17 bases in between. The CDR3 has 15 residues.

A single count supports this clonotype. CDR3 DNA sequence: TGTGCCAGTAGGCTAGCGGGAGACGACTCCTACAATGAGCAGTTCTTC. Amino acid sequence: CASRLAGDDSYNEQFF. This sequence joins TRBV19 and TRBJ2-1; TRBD2 matches at 10 bases. The CDR3 is 16 residues long. J gave up 0 bases and V 6 bases, and 5 bases lay outside the gene matches. The V gene's germline CDR1 is LNHDA and CDR2 SQIVND (reference sequence). Supplemented by reference TRBV19 and TRBJ2-1, the full variable domain reads DGGITQSPKYLFRKEGQNVTLSCEQNLNHDAMYWYRQDPGQGLRLIYYSQIVNDFQKGDIAEGYSVSREKKESFPLTVTSAQKNPTAFYLCASRLAGDDSYNEQFFGPGTRLTVL.

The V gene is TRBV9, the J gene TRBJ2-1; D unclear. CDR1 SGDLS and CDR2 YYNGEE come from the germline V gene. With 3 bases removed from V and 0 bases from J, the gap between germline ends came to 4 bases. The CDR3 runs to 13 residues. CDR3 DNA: TGTGCCAGCAGCGGGGCCTCCTACAATGAGCAGTTCTTC. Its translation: CASSGASYNEQFF.

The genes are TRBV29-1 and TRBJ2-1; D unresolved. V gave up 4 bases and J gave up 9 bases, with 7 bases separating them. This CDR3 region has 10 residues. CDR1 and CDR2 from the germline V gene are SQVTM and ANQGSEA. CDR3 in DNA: TGCAGCGTTGTCTACGGTGAGCAGTTCTTC. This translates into CSVVYGEQFF.

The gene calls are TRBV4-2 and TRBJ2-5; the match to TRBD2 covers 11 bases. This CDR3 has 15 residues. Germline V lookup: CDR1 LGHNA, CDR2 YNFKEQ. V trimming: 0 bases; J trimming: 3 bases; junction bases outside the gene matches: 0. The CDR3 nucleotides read TGTGCCAGCAGCCAAGAACTAGCGGGAGAAGAGACCCAGTACTTC. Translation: CASSQELAGEETQYF.